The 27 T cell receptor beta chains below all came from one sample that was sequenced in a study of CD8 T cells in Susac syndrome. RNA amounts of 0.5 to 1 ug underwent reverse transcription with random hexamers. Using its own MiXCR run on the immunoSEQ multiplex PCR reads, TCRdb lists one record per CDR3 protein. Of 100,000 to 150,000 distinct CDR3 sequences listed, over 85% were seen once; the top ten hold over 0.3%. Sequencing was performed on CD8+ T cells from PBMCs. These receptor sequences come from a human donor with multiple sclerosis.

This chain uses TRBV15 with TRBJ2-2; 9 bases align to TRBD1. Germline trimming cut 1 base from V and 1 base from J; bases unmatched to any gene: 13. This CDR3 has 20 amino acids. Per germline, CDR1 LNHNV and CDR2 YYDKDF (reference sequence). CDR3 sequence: CATSRVPPAPGQGNTGELFF. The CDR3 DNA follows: TGTGCCACCAGCAGAGTTCCCCCGGCCCCGGGACAGGGGAACACCGGGGAGCTGTTTTTT.

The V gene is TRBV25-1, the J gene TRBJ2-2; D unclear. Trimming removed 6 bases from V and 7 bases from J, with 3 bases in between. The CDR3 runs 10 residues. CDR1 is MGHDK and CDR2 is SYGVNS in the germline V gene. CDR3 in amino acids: CASRGGELFF. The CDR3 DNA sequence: TGTGCCAGCAGGGGCGGGGAGCTGTTTTTT.

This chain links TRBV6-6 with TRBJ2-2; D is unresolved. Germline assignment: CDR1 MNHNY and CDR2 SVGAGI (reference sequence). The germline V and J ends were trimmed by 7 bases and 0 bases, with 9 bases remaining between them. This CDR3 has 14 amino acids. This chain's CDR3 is CASTEASNTGELFF. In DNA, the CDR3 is TGTGCCAGCACCGAGGCTTCGAACACCGGGGAGCTGTTTTTT.

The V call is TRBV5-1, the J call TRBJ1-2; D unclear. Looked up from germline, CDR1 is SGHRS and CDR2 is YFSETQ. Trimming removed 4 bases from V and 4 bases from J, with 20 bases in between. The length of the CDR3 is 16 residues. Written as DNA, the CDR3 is TGCGCCAGCAGCCCAGGACCTCGGGGTGCTAGCTATGGCTACACCTTC. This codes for CASSPGPRGASYGYTF.

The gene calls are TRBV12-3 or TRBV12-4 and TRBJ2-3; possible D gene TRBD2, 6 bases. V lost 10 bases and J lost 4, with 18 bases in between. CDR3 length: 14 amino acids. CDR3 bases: TGTGCCACCGGCGGGACGACGACGGCAGATACGCAGTATTTT. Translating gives CATGGTTTADTQYF.

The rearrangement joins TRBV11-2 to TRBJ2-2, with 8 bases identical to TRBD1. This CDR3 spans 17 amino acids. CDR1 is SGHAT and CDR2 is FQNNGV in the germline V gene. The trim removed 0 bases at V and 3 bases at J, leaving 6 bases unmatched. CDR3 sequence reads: CASSLEASGGYTGELFF. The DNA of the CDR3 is TGTGCCAGCAGCTTAGAAGCTTCAGGGGGCTACACCGGGGAGCTGTTTTTT.

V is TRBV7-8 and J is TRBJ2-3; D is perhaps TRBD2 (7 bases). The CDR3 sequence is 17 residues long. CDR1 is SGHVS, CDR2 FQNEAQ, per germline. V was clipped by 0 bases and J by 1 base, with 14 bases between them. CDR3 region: CASSLAGGRPGTDTQYF. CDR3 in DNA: TGTGCCAGCAGCTTAGCGGGGGGGCGCCCCGGCACAGATACGCAGTATTTT. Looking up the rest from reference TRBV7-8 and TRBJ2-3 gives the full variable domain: GAGVSQSPRYKVAKRGQDVALRCDPISGHVSLFWYQQALGQGPEFLTYFQNEAQLDKSGLPSDRFFAERPEGSVSTLKIQRTQQEDSAVYLCASSLAGGRPGTDTQYFGPGTRLTVL.

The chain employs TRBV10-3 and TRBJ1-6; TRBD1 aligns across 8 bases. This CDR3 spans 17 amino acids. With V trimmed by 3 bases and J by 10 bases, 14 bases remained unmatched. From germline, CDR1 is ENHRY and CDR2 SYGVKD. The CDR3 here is CAISDSFRQGSGSPLHF. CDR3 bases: TGTGCCATCAGTGATTCCTTTCGACAGGGGTCGGGGTCACCCCTCCACTTT.

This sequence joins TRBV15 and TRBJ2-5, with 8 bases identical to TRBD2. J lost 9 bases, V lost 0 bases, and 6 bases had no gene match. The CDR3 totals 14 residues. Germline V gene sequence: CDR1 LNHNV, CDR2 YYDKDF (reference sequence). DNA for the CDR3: TGTGCCACCAGCAGAGATACCTCGGGGGGGGCCCAGTACTTC. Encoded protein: CATSRDTSGGAQYF. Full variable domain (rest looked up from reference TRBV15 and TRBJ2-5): DAMVIQNPRYQVTQFGKPVTLSCSQTLNHNVMYWYQQKSSQAPKLLFHYYDKDFNNEADTPDNFQSRRPNTSFCFLDIRSPGLGDTAMYLCATSRDTSGGAQYFGPGTRLLVL.

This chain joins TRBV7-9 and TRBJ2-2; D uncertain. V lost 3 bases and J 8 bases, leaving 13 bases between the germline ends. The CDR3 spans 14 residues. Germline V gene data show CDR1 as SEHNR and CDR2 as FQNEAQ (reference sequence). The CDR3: CASSLVLPGGELFF. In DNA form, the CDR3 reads TGTGCCAGCAGCTTGGTTCTCCCCGGAGGGGAGCTGTTTTTT.

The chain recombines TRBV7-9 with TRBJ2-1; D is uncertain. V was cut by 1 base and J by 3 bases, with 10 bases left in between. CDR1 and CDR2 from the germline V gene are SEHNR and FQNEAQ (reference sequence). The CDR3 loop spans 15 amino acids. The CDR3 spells CASSLDFSSYNEQFF. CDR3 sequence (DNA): TGTGCCAGCAGCTTAGATTTTAGCAGCTACAATGAGCAGTTCTTC.

The CDR3 spells CASSPRGVDQPQHF. CDR3 nucleotide sequence: TGTGCCAGCAGTCCGCGCGGGGTGGATCAGCCCCAGCATTTT. This chain uses TRBV27 with TRBJ1-5; unclear D gene. Deletions cut 5 bases from V and 5 bases from J, with 13 bases between. CDR3 length equals 14 residues. CDR1 MNHEY and CDR2 SMNVEV come from the germline V gene (reference sequence).

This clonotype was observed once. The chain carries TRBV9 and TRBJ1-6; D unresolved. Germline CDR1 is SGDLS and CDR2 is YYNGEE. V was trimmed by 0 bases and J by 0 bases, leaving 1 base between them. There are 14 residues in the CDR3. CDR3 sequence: CASSVGSYNSPLHF. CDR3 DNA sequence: TGTGCCAGCAGCGTAGGCTCCTATAATTCACCCCTCCACTTT.

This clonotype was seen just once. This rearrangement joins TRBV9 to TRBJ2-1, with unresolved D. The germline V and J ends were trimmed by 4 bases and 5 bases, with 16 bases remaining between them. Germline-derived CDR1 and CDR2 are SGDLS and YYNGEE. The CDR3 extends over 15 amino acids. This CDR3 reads CASSPSGKGDNEQFF. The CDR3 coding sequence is TGTGCCAGCAGCCCTTCCGGAAAGGGCGACAATGAGCAGTTCTTC.

CDR3 protein: CASSVTGSWDLTEAFF. The CDR3 coding sequence is TGTGCCAGCAGCGTGACAGGGAGTTGGGATCTGACTGAAGCTTTCTTT. The J gene is TRBJ1-1, the V gene TRBV7-9; 7 positions agree with TRBD1. CDR3 size: 16 residues. Germline V gene sequence: CDR1 SEHNR, CDR2 FQNEAQ (reference sequence). V was pared by 5 bases and J by 5 bases, with 14 bases of the junction left unmatched.

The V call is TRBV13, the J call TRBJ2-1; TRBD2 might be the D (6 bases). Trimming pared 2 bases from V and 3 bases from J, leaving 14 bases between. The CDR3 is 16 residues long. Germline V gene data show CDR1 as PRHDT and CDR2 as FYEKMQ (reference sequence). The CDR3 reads CASSLRRGQHYNEQFF. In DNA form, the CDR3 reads TGTGCCAGCAGCTTAAGGCGGGGCCAACACTACAATGAGCAGTTCTTC.

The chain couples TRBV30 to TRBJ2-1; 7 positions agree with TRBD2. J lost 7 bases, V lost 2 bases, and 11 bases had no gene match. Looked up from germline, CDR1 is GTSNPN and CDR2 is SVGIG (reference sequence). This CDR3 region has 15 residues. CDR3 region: CAWSLGSGAFNEQFF. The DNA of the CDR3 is TGTGCCTGGAGTCTCGGCAGCGGGGCGTTTAATGAGCAGTTCTTC.

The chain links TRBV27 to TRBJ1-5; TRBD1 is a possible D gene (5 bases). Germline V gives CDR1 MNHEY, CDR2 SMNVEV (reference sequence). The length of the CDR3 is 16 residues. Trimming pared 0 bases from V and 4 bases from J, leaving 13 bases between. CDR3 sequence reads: CASSLSARVGNQPQHF. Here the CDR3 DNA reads TGTGCCAGCAGTTTATCAGCCAGGGTGGGTAATCAGCCCCAGCATTTT.

This chain's CDR3 is CASSQDWTASNQPQHF. The CDR3 DNA sequence: TGTGCCAGCAGCCAAGACTGGACAGCTAGCAATCAGCCCCAGCATTTT. The genes are TRBV4-2 and TRBJ1-5, with D possibly TRBD1 on 6 matching bases. Trimming removed 0 bases from V and 0 bases from J, with 9 bases in between. Per germline, CDR1 LGHNA and CDR2 YNFKEQ. The length of the CDR3 is 16 residues.

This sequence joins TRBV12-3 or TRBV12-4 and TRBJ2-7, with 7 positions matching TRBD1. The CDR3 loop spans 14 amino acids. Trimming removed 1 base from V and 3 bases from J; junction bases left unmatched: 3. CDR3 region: CASSLGTGLYEQYF. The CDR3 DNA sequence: TGTGCCAGCAGTTTAGGGACAGGCCTCTACGAGCAGTACTTC.

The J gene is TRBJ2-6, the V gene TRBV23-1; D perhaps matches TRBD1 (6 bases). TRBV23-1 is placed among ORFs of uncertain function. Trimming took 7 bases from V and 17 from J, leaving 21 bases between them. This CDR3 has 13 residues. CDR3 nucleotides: TGCGCCAGCACTCCCCAGGGGTGTCGGGGCATGACTTTC. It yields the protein CASTPQGCRGMTF.

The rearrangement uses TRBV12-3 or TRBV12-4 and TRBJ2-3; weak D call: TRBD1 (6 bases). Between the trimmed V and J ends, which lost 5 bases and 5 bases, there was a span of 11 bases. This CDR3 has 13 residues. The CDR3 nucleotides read TGTGCCAGCAGTCTACAGGGAGTAGATACGCAGTATTTT. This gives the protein CASSLQGVDTQYF.

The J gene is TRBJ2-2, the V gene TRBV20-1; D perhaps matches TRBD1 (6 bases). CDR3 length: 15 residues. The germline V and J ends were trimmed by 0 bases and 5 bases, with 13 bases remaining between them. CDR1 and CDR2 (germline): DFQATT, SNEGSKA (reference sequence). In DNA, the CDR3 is TGCAGTGCTAGAGATCAGGGACACGGGACCGGGGAGCTGTTTTTT. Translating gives CSARDQGHGTGELFF.

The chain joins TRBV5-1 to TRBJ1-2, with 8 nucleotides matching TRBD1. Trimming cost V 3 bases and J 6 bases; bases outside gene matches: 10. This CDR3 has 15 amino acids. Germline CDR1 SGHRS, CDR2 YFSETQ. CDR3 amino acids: CASSSPGQEINGYTF. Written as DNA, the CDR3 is TGCGCCAGCAGCTCTCCGGGACAGGAAATAAATGGCTACACCTTC.

The CDR3 loop reads CASSEDRVEQYV. For the CDR3, the DNA is TGTGCCAGCAGTGAGGACAGGGTGGAGCAGTACGTC. This chain uses TRBV6-1 with TRBJ2-7, with TRBD1 identical over 8 bases. Looked up from germline, CDR1 is MNHNS and CDR2 is SASEGT. J gave up 7 bases and V 3 bases, and 2 bases lay outside the gene matches. The CDR3 loop spans 12 amino acids.

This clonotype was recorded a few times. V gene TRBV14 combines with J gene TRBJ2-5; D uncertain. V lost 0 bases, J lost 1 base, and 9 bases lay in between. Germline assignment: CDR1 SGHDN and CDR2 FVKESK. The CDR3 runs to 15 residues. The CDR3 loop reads CASSQERALQETQYF. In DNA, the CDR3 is TGTGCCAGCAGCCAAGAGCGAGCCCTCCAAGAGACCCAGTACTTC.

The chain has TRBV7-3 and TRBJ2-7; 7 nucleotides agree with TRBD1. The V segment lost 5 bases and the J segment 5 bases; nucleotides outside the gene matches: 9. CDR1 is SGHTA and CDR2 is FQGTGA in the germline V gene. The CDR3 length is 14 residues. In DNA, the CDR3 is TGTGCCAGCAGCCGTAGAGGGGGCGAAGACGAGCAGTACTTC. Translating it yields CASSRRGGEDEQYF.